This T cell receptor (beta chain) was profiled in a study of T cell changes during pregnancy in multiple sclerosis. Assay: immunoSEQ multiplex PCR; the TCRdb copy retains only in-frame clones and omits some. The data show tens of thousands of clones, with 90% seen just once and roughly 0.72% held by the top ten. This clone was counted a few times. Sequenced here: CD4+ T cells from peripheral blood mononuclear cells, sampled before pregnancy. This TCR was sampled from a female donor with multiple sclerosis, enrolled in a pregnancy study.

The CDR3 region has the DNA TGTGCCAGTAGGTTGGACAGGAACACCGGGGAGCTGTTTTTT. It yields the protein CASRLDRNTGELFF. The V and J genes are TRBV19 and TRBJ2-2; weak D call: TRBD1 (6 bases). The V end lost 6 bases, the J end lost 1 base, and 9 bases lay between the germline ends. The CDR3 length is 14 residues. The germline gives CDR1 LNHDA, CDR2 SQIVND (reference sequence).